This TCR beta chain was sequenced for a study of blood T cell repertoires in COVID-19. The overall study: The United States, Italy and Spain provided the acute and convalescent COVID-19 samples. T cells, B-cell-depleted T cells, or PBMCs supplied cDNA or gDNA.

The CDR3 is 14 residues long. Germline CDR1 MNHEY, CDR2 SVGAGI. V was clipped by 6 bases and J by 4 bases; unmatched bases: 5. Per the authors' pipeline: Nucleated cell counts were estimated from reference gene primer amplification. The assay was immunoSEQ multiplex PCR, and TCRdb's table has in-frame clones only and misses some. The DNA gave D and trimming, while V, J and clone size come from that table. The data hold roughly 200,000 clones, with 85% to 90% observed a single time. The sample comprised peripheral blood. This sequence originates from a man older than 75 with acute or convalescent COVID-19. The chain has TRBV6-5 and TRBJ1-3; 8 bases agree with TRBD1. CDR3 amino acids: CASRRTGFGNTIYF. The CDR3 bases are TGTGCCAGCAGACGGACAGGGTTCGGAAACACCATATATTTT.